This T cell receptor beta chain was captured in a study of beta chain features in type 1 diabetes (dated by TCRdb to 2016 to 2019). Regarding the complete study: Patients and healthy donors did not differ in mean age, gender distribution, total cell number or subset yield. In the study, TCRB repertoires of sorted circulating CD4+ T cell subsets from recently diagnosed type 1 diabetes patients were compared with those of matched healthy donors. A total of just under 110,000,000 sorted cells were examined across all samples, and RNA yield correlated strongly with the number of cells per subset. Whereas all 30 or so donors provided naive and central memory subsets, regulatory and stem cell-like memory subsets were isolated from just 8 patients and roughly 8 healthy donors.

The entire isolated RNA was reverse transcribed using the High Capacity cDNA Reverse Transcription Kit, and thus expressed TCRB transcripts were sequenced. Deep immunoSEQ sequencing was performed on naive, central memory and regulatory T cell samples, with an average of roughly 3.5 million total reads per sample. Sorted cells were lysed in RLT buffer and RNA was extracted with DNase-treated RNeasy Micro or Mini kits, depending on cell number. To prevent cross-contamination, every cell subset was processed on its own, while patient and healthy donor samples were processed together. TCRB sequences were amplified from cDNA with the immunoSEQ multiplex PCR, producing 87-bp fragments spanning the CDR3 region. The amplicons were sequenced using the Illumina HiSeq platform. As for how the authors treated the data: PCR bias was computationally corrected using synthetic template baselines, reads within Hamming distance 2 were collapsed, and singletons that could not be merged were discarded. Reads were aligned to IMGT to assign V, D and J genes, CDR3 length, and insertions or deletions at six rearrangement sites. Clonotype counts were normalized to sorted cell number within each subset before computing true diversity and Gini coefficients with the tcR R package. The overlap coefficient, calculated on TCRB nucleotide sequences, was used to quantify repertoire sharing. Out-of-frame TCRB sequences from naive cells were analyzed to stand in for the pre-selection repertoire. The table was pulled from immuneACCESS by TCRdb, which kept in-frame rearrangements only. Such tables lose some clones; where checked, under half of the loss comes from unresolved V genes, and the rest has no known cause. That table is the source of V, J and clone size, and D and trimming were worked out from the DNA. The sample table records roughly 610,000 clones; roughly 15% of these occur just once. Clones ranked in the top ten supply more than 0.08% of the sample.

From its cysteine to its phenylalanine, the CDR3 spans 12 amino acids. CDR3 DNA is the only sequence kept; it has 36 bases, read in frame from the first base. V is reduced by 1 base and J by 13 bases, leaving a spacing of 11 bases between them. As encoded in the germline V gene, CDR1 is SGHTA while CDR2 is FQGNSA. On this clone itself: Its cognate antigen has yet to be identified. The sample holds no much larger clone one base away, and base qualities are not on file.

Each donor gave one peripheral blood draw, averaging approximately 0.11 L, which was collected into heparinised tubes. Naive, central memory, regulatory and stem cell-like memory CD4+ T cells were sorted on a BD FACSAria II using a panel including CD45RO, CCR7, CD25, CD127, CD95 and CD27. Every sorted population had a purity above 95%. Right away, PBMCs were isolated by Lymphoprep density gradient centrifugation and were stained directly, with no culture step. Samples were stained and sorted in pairs, with one healthy donor and one patient per experiment, so that batch effects were minimized. Results the study describes overall, beyond this receptor: Naive, central memory and regulatory TCRB repertoires appeared more similar among patients than among healthy donors. PCR might favor shorter templates, but patient and control samples were amplified and corrected together, so any skew would affect both groups equally. In all four CD4+ subsets, TCRB CDR3 length was moderately but significantly shorter in type 1 diabetes patients. Because cDNA was sequenced instead of genomic DNA, activated cells with high expression could be over-represented, although the groups did not differ in activation or CD3 levels. Only small numbers of individuals were included in the HLA sub-analyses, which left unresolved whether HLA type had any influence on TCRB rearrangement. At VDJ recombination sites, patients with type 1 diabetes made fewer insertions and deleted more nucleotides, a pattern implying thymic rearrangement abnormalities.

The sample was naive CD4+ T cells from blood. In light of the paper, this sample's cell subset or site label describes: true naive CD4+ T cells. The source of this sequence is a man aged 18 to 30 in good health. The V and J segments used are TRBV7-2 and TRBJ2-1, with TRBD2 perhaps the D gene, on 5 matching bases. CDR3 sequence: CASSLGLAEQFF. The DNA is TGTGCCAGCAGCTTAGGTCTAGCAGAACAGTTCTTC.